This TCR beta chain was found in a study of T-cell reconstitution after alpha-beta-depleted transplantation in children. Study findings and constraints: T-cell numbers and diversity, one year after transplant, stemmed largely from T cells that were newly produced. Reportedly, only several hundred clones from non-depleted graft cells drove alpha-beta T-cell counts at about two months.

Preparation of the TCRbeta library used unique molecular identifiers. Each CDR3 protein is one row after TCRdb ran MiXCR on the PCR reads. The sample holds under 450,000 distinct CDR3 sequences, 15% to 20% seen once. CDR3 length: 14 residues. V lost 6 bases, J lost 0 bases, and 5 bases stayed unmatched. Germline CDR1 is MDHEN and CDR2 is SYDVKM. Points on this clonotype: Its target is unknown.

The receptor was derived from a boy younger than two who had a stem cell transplant for Wiskott-Aldrich syndrome, so the T cells may come from the graft donor. The chain carries TRBV28 and TRBJ2-7, with 7 nucleotides matching TRBD1. Material: PBMCs, mostly from graft donor cells, obtained 360 days after TCRalphabeta/CD19-depleted stem cell transplant. CDR3 sequence reads: CASSGTAFSYEQYF. CDR3 nucleotide sequence: TGTGCCAGCAGCGGGACAGCTTTCTCCTACGAGCAGTACTTC.